The clone carrying this T cell receptor beta chain is classed as medium-sized by frequency. Germline V gives CDR1 SGHAT, CDR2 FQNNGV. CDR3 size: 15 residues. TCRdb re-called the 10x single-cell sequencing reads, yielding one record per CDR3 amino acid sequence without DNA. The sample table sets out 1,700 or so distinct CDR3 sequences. These data are taken from a study of CD8 T cells in cerebrospinal fluid in Alzheimer's disease. The rearrangement joins TRBV11-2 to TRBJ2-5. The clonotype was recovered from a human donor with mild cognitive impairment. Input material: cerebrospinal fluid. The CDR3 loop is CASSLSSGFQETQYF.